The TCR beta chain under discussion was sequenced for a study of identical twins. General study results and limits: Those out-of-frame alpha sequences shared by twins showed an excess of low generation probability.

Regarding this clonotype: Its target is not known. One end of the junction is discordant with germline, which a read error may explain.

The CDR3 contains 14 residues. Germline CDR1 and CDR2: DFQATT and SNEGSKA (reference sequence). A universal primer site was incorporated via template switching, and the cDNA contained unique molecular identifiers. One entry per CDR3 protein results from TCRdb running MiXCR on the 5' RACE reads. The sample carries 500,000 or so distinct CDR3 sequences, about 20% recorded once. The sample was also reused in another study, on T cells expressing NK-cell markers.

This TCR was sampled from a woman under 30 in good health. The specimen was CD4+ T cells sorted from blood. The rearrangement links TRBV20-1 to TRBJ2-4; tentatively, D is TRBD1 or TRBD2 (6 bases each). DNA for the CDR3: TGCAGTGCTAGCGGGGGCAGGGCCAAGAACATTCAGTACTTC. This translates into CSASGGRAKNIQYF.